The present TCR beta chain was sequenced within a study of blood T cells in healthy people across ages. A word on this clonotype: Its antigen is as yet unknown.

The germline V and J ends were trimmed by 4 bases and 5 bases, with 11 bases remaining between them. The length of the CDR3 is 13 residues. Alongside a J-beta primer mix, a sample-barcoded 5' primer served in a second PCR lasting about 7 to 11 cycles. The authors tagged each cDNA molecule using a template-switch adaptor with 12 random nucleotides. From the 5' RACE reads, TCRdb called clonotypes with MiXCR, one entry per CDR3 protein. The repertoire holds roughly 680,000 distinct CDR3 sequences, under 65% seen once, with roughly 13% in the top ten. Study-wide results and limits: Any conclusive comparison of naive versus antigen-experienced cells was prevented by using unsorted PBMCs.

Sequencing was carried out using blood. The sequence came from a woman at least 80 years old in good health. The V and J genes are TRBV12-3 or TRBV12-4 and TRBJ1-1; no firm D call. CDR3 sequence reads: CASSSSRWTEAFF. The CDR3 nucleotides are TGTGCCAGCAGTTCTTCCAGGTGGACTGAAGCTTTCTTT.